Listed here are 18 T cell receptor beta chains from one sample, sequenced in a study of blood T cell repertoires in COVID-19. The protocol was immunoSEQ multiplex PCR, while the TCRdb copy is restricted to in-frame clones and leaves out a portion. This table holds around 190,000 clones, about four fifths found once. Source material: peripheral blood. These receptors were collected from a man in his fifties or sixties with acute or convalescent COVID-19.

This clone was picked up one time. This chain links TRBV5-1 with TRBJ2-3, with 14 bases matching TRBD2. The CDR3 covers 16 residues. The ends lost 4 bases at V and 0 bases at J; junction bases unmatched: 1. In germline, CDR1 is SGHRS, CDR2 YFSETQ. The CDR3 protein is CASSRLAGGSTDTQYF. In DNA, the CDR3 is TGCGCCAGCAGCAGACTAGCGGGGGGGAGCACAGATACGCAGTATTTT.

The V gene is TRBV12-3 or TRBV12-4, the J gene TRBJ1-1; TRBD1 agrees at 7 bases. The CDR3 spans 13 residues. V gave up 7 bases and J gave up 5 bases; unmatched junction bases: 7. CDR3 amino acids: CASTLTGRTEAFF. The CDR3, as DNA: TGTGCCAGCACCCTGACAGGGAGGACTGAAGCTTTCTTT.

This rearrangement joins TRBV25-1 to TRBJ2-3; the D is unclear. From germline, CDR1 is MGHDK and CDR2 SYGVNS. Deletions cut 0 bases from V and 3 bases from J, with 4 bases between. This CDR3 has 13 residues. This CDR3 reads CASSEYRTDTQYF. The CDR3 DNA sequence: TGTGCCAGCAGTGAATATCGGACAGATACGCAGTATTTT.

The V and J genes are TRBV5-1 and TRBJ2-3, with D maybe TRBD2 (5 bases). V lost 3 bases and J 4 bases, leaving 15 bases between the germline ends. Germline CDR1 reads SGHRS; CDR2 reads YFSETQ. This CDR3 region has 15 residues. The CDR3 region has the DNA TGCGCCAGCAGCTCCGGAGCGACTACTGCAGATACGCAGTATTTT. It codes for CASSSGATTADTQYF.

This sequence joins TRBV2 and TRBJ2-3; 12 bases align to TRBD2. Germline V gene data show CDR1 as SNHLY and CDR2 as FYNNEI. With V trimmed by 6 bases and J by 4 bases, 8 bases remained unmatched. The CDR3 has 16 residues. Written as DNA, the CDR3 is TGTGCCAGCAGCCCGGGACTAGCGGGCGGCTCAGATACGCAGTATTTT. Its translation is CASSPGLAGGSDTQYF.

This sequence joins TRBV29-1 and TRBJ1-5; a possible D gene is TRBD1 (5 bases). Germline V lookup: CDR1 SQVTM, CDR2 ANQGSEA. Trimming took 5 bases from V and 10 from J, leaving 18 bases between them. CDR3 length: 13 amino acids. The CDR3 coding sequence is TGCAGCGTTTTGGAGGGGCCCCGGTCACCCCAGCATTTT. As protein: CSVLEGPRSPQHF.

The chain uses TRBV9 and TRBJ1-3, with 9 bases fitting TRBD1. The CDR3 runs 18 residues. CDR1 is SGDLS and CDR2 is YYNGEE in the germline V gene. Trimming removed 5 bases from V and 0 bases from J; junction bases left unmatched: 12. The CDR3 DNA reads as TGTGCCAGCAGTCTACCGGGACAGGGTCCTTTCTCTGGAAACACCATATATTTT. Translated, it gives CASSLPGQGPFSGNTIYF.

The table lists this clone with many counts. The chain is built from TRBV7-8 and TRBJ2-7, with 9 bases matching TRBD2. Germline assignment: CDR1 SGHVS and CDR2 FQNEAQ. Trimming removed 5 bases from V and 4 bases from J; junction bases left unmatched: 6. The CDR3 consists of 14 residues. The CDR3 DNA sequence: TGTGCCAGCAGCGACTTAGCGGGAGCTTACGAGCAGTACTTC. It yields the protein CASSDLAGAYEQYF.

The genes are TRBV6-5 and TRBJ2-2; TRBD1 is a possible D gene (5 bases). Germline V gene sequence: CDR1 MNHEY, CDR2 SVGAGI. This CDR3 has 14 residues. V lost 2 bases, J lost 6 bases, and 10 bases lay in between. CDR3 nucleotides: TGTGCCAGCAGTTACGTCCTAGGGGCCGGGGAGCTGTTTTTT. Its translation is CASSYVLGAGELFF.

The rearrangement joins TRBV10-3 to TRBJ2-3, with 7 bases matching TRBD2. The CDR3 runs to 15 residues. Trimming took 2 bases from V and 2 from J; bases not matched to a gene: 4. CDR1 is ENHRY and CDR2 is SYGVKD in the germline V gene. The CDR3 here is CAISERSGDTDTQYF. The CDR3 DNA reads as TGTGCCATCAGTGAGAGGAGCGGGGACACAGATACGCAGTATTTT.

The rearrangement uses TRBV19 and TRBJ1-4; D may be TRBD1 (5 bases). CDR3 length: 15 amino acids. V was pared by 4 bases and J by 7 bases, with 16 bases between. Germline assignment: CDR1 LNHDA and CDR2 SQIVND (reference sequence). CDR3 nucleotide sequence: TGTGCCAGTAGTAAGGACCCCGGAGGGGCTGAAAAACTGTTTTTT. Residues: CASSKDPGGAEKLFF.

The chain couples TRBV7-3 to TRBJ2-3; unclear D gene. V was trimmed by 4 bases and J by 1 base, leaving 6 bases between them. The germline gives CDR1 SGHTA, CDR2 FQGTGA. The CDR3 extends over 13 amino acids. In DNA, the CDR3 is TGTGCCAGCAGCTCCCGGGGCACAGATACGCAGTATTTT. Translating gives CASSSRGTDTQYF.

This clone was observed a handful of times. The rearrangement uses TRBV5-1 and TRBJ1-2; no clear D. The CDR3 extends over 12 amino acids. Trimming shortened V by 5 bases and J by 0 bases, and 5 bases separated the two germline ends. CDR1 and CDR2 from the germline V gene are SGHRS and YFSETQ. CDR3 residues: CASRGANYGYTF. CDR3 nucleotides: TGCGCCAGCAGAGGAGCTAACTATGGCTACACCTTC.

This chain connects TRBV24-1 to TRBJ2-5; 10 bases are shared with TRBD2. V dropped 3 bases and J dropped 5; count of bases not matched to a gene: 5. Germline CDR1 is KGHDR and CDR2 is SFDVKD. The CDR3 has 15 residues. The CDR3, as DNA: TGTGCCACCAGTGATCAAGCGGGGGGGGAGGAGACCCAGTACTTC. Its translation is CATSDQAGGEETQYF.

This chain connects TRBV20-1 to TRBJ2-1; perhaps TRBD2 as D (6 bases). The CDR3 length is 17 residues. Trimming took 3 bases from V and 0 from J, leaving 18 bases between them. CDR1 is DFQATT, CDR2 SNEGSKA, per germline (reference sequence). Written as DNA, the CDR3 is TGCAGTGCTAGTAACTCGGGAGTCCTCCCCTCCTACAATGAGCAGTTCTTC. Translated: CSASNSGVLPSYNEQFF.

This sequence joins TRBV10-1 and TRBJ2-2; TRBD2 matches at 9 bases. Germline V lookup: CDR1 WNHNN, CDR2 SYGVQD (reference sequence). Unmatched junction bases numbered 10, after V lost 4 bases and J lost 4 bases. This CDR3 has 17 amino acids. The CDR3, as DNA: TGCGCCAGCAGTGGAGGGAGCGGGAGGTTCGCCACCGGGGAGCTGTTTTTT. Its protein is CASSGGSGRFATGELFF.

The J gene is TRBJ2-7, the V gene TRBV6-1; TRBD1 is a possible D gene (6 bases). The CDR3 has 14 amino acids. With 2 bases removed from V and 5 bases from J, the gap between germline ends came to 13 bases. CDR1 and CDR2 from the germline V gene are MNHNS and SASEGT. The CDR3 region has the DNA TGTGCCAGCAGTGAAAGAACAGGGCGGGACGAGCAGTACTTC. Translating gives CASSERTGRDEQYF.

There are many counts of this clone. The chain has TRBV12-1 and TRBJ1-1; the listed D gene, TRBD1, was not tested against the DNA. TRBV12-1 represents a pseudogene. The length of the CDR3 is 14 residues. CDR3 in amino acids: CASSPGQLNTEAFF. DNA of the CDR3: TGTGCCAGCAGCCCGGGACAGCTGAACACTGAAGCTTTCTTT.